This TCR beta chain comes out of a study of blood T cells in healthy people across ages. Turning to the study itself: With template switching, about one barcoded beta molecule was captured per two T cells.

Healthy Caucasian individuals from Russia aged about 6 to 100 served as donors. Germline V gene lookup returns CDR1 DFQATT and CDR2 SNEGSKA (reference sequence). V was pared by 0 bases and J by 4 bases, with 22 bases between. The CDR3 has 17 residues. Through a sample-barcoded 5' primer and a J-beta primer mix, a second PCR was run for 7 to 11 cycles. At least 2.5 million CDR3-containing paired-end reads were obtained per sample. Via MiXCR, TCRdb re-called the 5' RACE reads, giving one row per CDR3 protein. The table has about 1.8 million distinct CDR3 sequences, roughly 52% seen once. V is TRBV20-1 and J is TRBJ2-7, with D possibly being TRBD1 or TRBD2 (5 bases each). The sequencing input was blood. The TCR sequence derives from a middle-aged woman in good health. CDR3 loop: CSARDLSRGSRGYEQYF. The CDR3 DNA reads TGCAGTGCTAGAGATCTTTCTCGGGGATCGAGGGGTTACGAGCAGTACTTC.